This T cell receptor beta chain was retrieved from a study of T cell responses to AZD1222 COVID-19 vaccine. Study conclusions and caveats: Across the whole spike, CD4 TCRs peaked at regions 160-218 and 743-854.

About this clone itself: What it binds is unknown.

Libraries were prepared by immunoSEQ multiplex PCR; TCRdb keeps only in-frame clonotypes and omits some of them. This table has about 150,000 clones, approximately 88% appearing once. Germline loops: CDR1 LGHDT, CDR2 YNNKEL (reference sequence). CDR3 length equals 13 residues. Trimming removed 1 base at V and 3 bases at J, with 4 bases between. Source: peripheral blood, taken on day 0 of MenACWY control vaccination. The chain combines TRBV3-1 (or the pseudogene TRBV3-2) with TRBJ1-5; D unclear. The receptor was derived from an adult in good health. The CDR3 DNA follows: TGTGCCAGCAGCCAAGCCCTCAATCAGCCCCAGCATTTT. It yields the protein CASSQALNQPQHF.